This passage covers 27 T cell receptor beta chains from one sample sequenced in a study of beta chain bispecific antibodies for T cell cancers. Study outcomes and limitations: After anti-TRBV12 rather than anti-CD19 exposure, TRBV12-3 made up roughly 99% less of total TRBV signal. Normal T cells contributed less of the targeted TRBV signal than the leukemia cells did.

Blood mononuclear cells were expanded for approximately 3 days using either OKT3 anti-CD3 antibody or CD3/CD28 beads. Antigens of these TCRs are unknown. One entry per CDR3 protein, called by TCRdb with MiXCR from the 5' RACE reads. The data contain about 20,000 distinct CDR3 sequences, 2% to 2.5% of them singletons. Specimen: healthy donor T cells cultured with leukemia cells, collected from a culture containing a bispecific antibody targeting TCR Vbeta12. These receptors were collected from a human donor in good health. Some clones in this sample may be carry-over from other donors' samples.

This clonotype has at least ten counts. The chain joins TRBV6-5 to TRBJ2-2; no clear D. V lost 4 bases, J lost 0 bases, and 0 bases lay in between. The length of the CDR3 is 12 residues. Germline lookup yields CDR1 MNHEY and CDR2 SVGAGI. Here the CDR3 reads CASSSNTGELFF. The CDR3 bases are TGTGCCAGCAGTTCGAACACCGGGGAGCTGTTTTTT.

Many counts were recorded for this clonotype. This sequence joins TRBV19 and TRBJ2-1, with a tentative D call TRBD2 (6 bases). Germline CDR1 is LNHDA and CDR2 is SQIVND (reference sequence). The V gene lost 3 bases and the J gene lost 4 bases, with 16 bases spanning the gap. The CDR3 is 16 amino acids. CDR3 coding DNA: TGTGCCAGTAGTATTGGCCTAGCGAGGTCATACAATGAGCAGTTCTTC. Amino acids: CASSIGLARSYNEQFF.

The chain couples TRBV15 to TRBJ2-3; no clear D. Trimming pared 1 base from V and 0 bases from J, leaving 11 bases between. CDR3 length equals 16 residues. CDR1 is LNHNV, CDR2 YYDKDF, per germline (reference sequence). The CDR3 DNA follows: TGTGCCACCAGCAGAGGTGCGGACGAGAGCACAGATACGCAGTATTTT. It yields the protein CATSRGADESTDTQYF.

This clonotype was counted ten times or more. The chain joins TRBV7-9 to TRBJ2-5; D remains ambiguous. This CDR3 has 13 residues. The germline V gene has CDR1 SEHNR and CDR2 FQNEAQ (reference sequence). Trimming cost V 1 base and J 3 bases, with 6 bases left between them. Written as DNA, the CDR3 is TGTGCCAGCAGCTTAGGGGCTGAAGAGACCCAGTACTTC. Protein: CASSLGAEETQYF.

This clonotype was picked up a small number of times. The chain is built from TRBV5-4 and TRBJ2-5; 9 bases fit TRBD2. The CDR3 spans 15 residues. Germline CDR1 reads SGHNT; CDR2 reads YYREEE (reference sequence). The trim removed 0 bases at V and 2 bases at J, leaving 2 bases unmatched. The CDR3 reads CASSLASGIQETQYF. The CDR3, as DNA: TGTGCCAGCAGCTTGGCTAGCGGGATACAAGAGACCCAGTACTTC.

This clonotype was seen ten or more times. The V call is TRBV28, the J call TRBJ1-5; D not certain. The CDR3 runs 13 residues. V was shortened by 7 bases and J by 2 bases, with 9 bases between the two germline ends. Germline CDR1 MDHEN, CDR2 SYDVKM. CDR3 region: CASIRQGNQPQHF. CDR3 sequence (DNA): TGTGCCAGCATCCGCCAGGGCAATCAGCCCCAGCATTTT.

At least ten counts were recorded for this clonotype. This rearrangement joins TRBV7-2 to TRBJ1-1; 7 bases align to TRBD1. The germline V gene encodes CDR1 SGHTA and CDR2 FQGNSA. J lost 0 bases, V lost 5 bases, and 12 bases had no gene match. The CDR3 totals 17 residues. The CDR3 region is CASSTNRGPMMNTEAFF. The CDR3 coding sequence is TGTGCCAGCAGCACAAATAGGGGGCCGATGATGAACACTGAAGCTTTCTTT.

This clonotype was counted ten times or more. The gene calls are TRBV29-1 and TRBJ2-2, with D perhaps matching TRBD2 (5 bases). Germline V gene lookup returns CDR1 SQVTM and CDR2 ANQGSEA. CDR3 length: 14 amino acids. The V end was cut by 0 bases, the J end by 4 bases, with 9 bases between. The CDR3 sequence is CSVEDWESTGELFF. CDR3 nucleotide sequence: TGCAGCGTTGAAGATTGGGAGAGCACCGGGGAGCTGTTTTTT.

Only one count was recorded for this clonotype. V and J are TRBV2 and TRBJ1-2; D is unclear. Germline V lookup: CDR1 SNHLY, CDR2 FYNNEI. V shed 6 bases and J shed 2 bases, with 13 bases lying between them. This CDR3 spans 14 amino acids. The CDR3 region is CASRGRSLNYGYTF. CDR3 in DNA: TGTGCCAGCAGGGGCAGGTCCCTCAACTATGGCTACACCTTC.

There are many counts of this clonotype. The chain employs TRBV11-2 and TRBJ1-4, with D possibly being TRBD1 (5 bases). Germline CDR1 SGHAT, CDR2 FQNNGV. V gave up 5 bases and J gave up 0 bases, with 10 bases separating them. The CDR3 contains 15 residues. Written as DNA, the CDR3 is TGTGCCAGCAGCCCAGGGCTTGCAACTAATGAAAAACTGTTTTTT. Encoded protein: CASSPGLATNEKLFF.

This clonotype was counted many times. The chain carries TRBV28 and TRBJ1-2, with a tentative D call TRBD1 (6 bases). From germline, CDR1 is MDHEN and CDR2 SYDVKM. Trimming removed 5 bases from V and 8 bases from J, with 24 bases in between. This CDR3 is 16 amino acids long. CDR3 amino acids: CASSSLALGALGGYTF. For the CDR3, the DNA is TGTGCCAGCAGTAGCTTGGCGTTGGGGGCTTTGGGGGGCTACACCTTC.

There are many counts of this clonotype. V gene TRBV10-3 combines with J gene TRBJ1-5; D is perhaps TRBD1 (5 bases). Trimming took 0 bases from V and 6 from J, leaving 9 bases between them. This CDR3 is built from 14 residues. CDR1 and CDR2 from the germline V gene are ENHRY and SYGVKD. The CDR3 nucleotides read TGTGCCATCAGTGAGTCAGAGGGGAGTCAGCCCCAGCATTTT. This codes for CAISESEGSQPQHF.

This clonotype was detected many times. This chain connects TRBV6-5 to TRBJ2-3; no reliable D call. The V and J ends lost 2 bases and 3 bases respectively, with 6 bases between them. The CDR3 loop spans 13 amino acids. Germline V gives CDR1 MNHEY, CDR2 SVGAGI. CDR3 in amino acids: CASSYDDTDTQYF. For the CDR3, the DNA is TGTGCCAGCAGTTACGACGATACAGATACGCAGTATTTT.

This clonotype was seen many times. The chain is built from TRBV27 and TRBJ1-2; 8 bases fit TRBD1. V gave up 4 bases and J gave up 5 bases; unmatched junction bases: 6. The CDR3 has 14 residues. From germline, CDR1 is MNHEY and CDR2 SMNVEV (reference sequence). CDR3 residues: CASSSQGAGYGYTF. In nucleotides, the CDR3 is TGTGCCAGCAGTTCGCAGGGGGCGGGGTATGGCTACACCTTC.

This clonotype occurred many times. The V gene is TRBV5-1, the J gene TRBJ1-2; D not certain. V dropped 0 bases and J dropped 3 bases, with 12 bases sitting between them. The germline V gene has CDR1 SGHRS and CDR2 YFSETQ. The CDR3 length is 15 residues. In nucleotides, the CDR3 is TGCGCCAGCAGCTTGGACGGACCGCCGGACTATGGCTACACCTTC. Its translation is CASSLDGPPDYGYTF.

The rearrangement uses TRBV19 and TRBJ1-1, with TRBD1 matching over 7 bases. Germline V lookup: CDR1 LNHDA, CDR2 SQIVND (reference sequence). Trimming took 5 bases from V and 4 from J; bases not matched to a gene: 7. This CDR3 has 14 residues. The DNA for the CDR3 is TGTGCCAGTAGTTTCTGGGCAGGGGGCACTGAAGCTTTCTTT. Amino acids: CASSFWAGGTEAFF.

The chain carries TRBV19 and TRBJ1-1; D is undetermined. The CDR3 loop spans 12 amino acids. Trimming stripped 6 bases from V and 1 base from J, with 6 bases between. Germline CDR1 is LNHDA and CDR2 is SQIVND (reference sequence). In nucleotides, the CDR3 is TGTGCCAGTAGCCGCGGGAACACTGAAGCTTTCTTT. It translates to CASSRGNTEAFF.

This clonotype has a count of ten or more. The rearrangement joins TRBV11-3 to TRBJ1-6, with unresolved D. The CDR3 is 15 residues long. Germline-derived CDR1 and CDR2 are SGHNT and YENEEA. Trimming took off 4 bases at V and 9 bases at J, with 16 bases between the two ends. CDR3 in amino acids: CASSSNSASSSPLHF. As DNA, the CDR3 is TGTGCCAGCAGCTCTAACAGCGCCAGCTCTTCACCCCTCCACTTT.

By proportion, this clonotype is medium-sized. The chain joins TRBV27 to TRBJ1-5; D is uncertain. Germline values: CDR1 MNHEY, CDR2 SMNVEV (reference sequence). V was trimmed by 7 bases and J by 0 bases, leaving 13 bases between them. The CDR3 covers 15 residues. CDR3 nucleotides: TGTGCCAGCAAACATTCAAGGGCTAGCAATCAGCCCCAGCATTTT. Its protein product is CASKHSRASNQPQHF.

There are many counts of this clonotype. The V call is TRBV20-1, the J call TRBJ1-4; unclear D gene. CDR3 size: 10 residues. With 6 bases removed from V and 4 bases from J, the gap between germline ends came to 3 bases. From germline, CDR1 is DFQATT and CDR2 SNEGSKA (reference sequence). The CDR3: CSARNEKLFF. Here the CDR3 DNA reads TGCAGTGCCCGTAATGAAAAACTGTTTTTT.

This clonotype was recorded many times. The chain carries TRBV7-2 and TRBJ2-1, with a possible D match to TRBD2 (5 bases). This CDR3 contains 15 residues. With 4 bases removed from V and 9 bases from J, the gap between germline ends came to 19 bases. Per the germline V gene, CDR1 is SGHTA and CDR2 is FQGNSA. DNA for the CDR3: TGTGCCAGCAGCTCCACTTGGGCCCTGGAGGTTGAGCAGTTCTTC. The encoded protein is CASSSTWALEVEQFF.

This clonotype was seen repeatedly, ten times or more. The chain is built from TRBV5-1 and TRBJ1-1; D possibly corresponds to TRBD1 (5 bases). The CDR3 runs to 14 residues. With 8 bases removed from V and 4 bases from J, the gap between germline ends came to 18 bases. The V gene's germline CDR1 is SGHRS and CDR2 YFSETQ. The CDR3 DNA reads TGCGCCAGTTCGGACGGGACCTGGGGCACTGAAGCTTTCTTT. Translating gives CASSDGTWGTEAFF. Using reference TRBV5-1 and TRBJ1-1 for the parts outside the CDR3, the full variable domain is KAGVTQTPRYLIKTRGQQVTLSCSPISGHRSVSWYQQTPGQGLQFLFEYFSETQRNKGNFPGRFSGRQFSNSRSEMNVSTLELGDSALYLCASSDGTWGTEAFFGQGTRLTVV.

This clonotype came up many times. This is likely a read error, given that the CDR3 carries no conserved phenylalanine or tryptophan at its end. The genes are TRBV13 and TRBJ2-3; D is uncertain. V shed 4 bases and J shed 7 bases, with 18 bases lying between them. Germline assignment: CDR1 PRHDT and CDR2 FYEKMQ (reference sequence). CDR3 size: 15 residues. The CDR3 loop reads CASSSATPHPYTQYI. The CDR3 nucleotides are TGTGCCAGCAGCTCTGCCACTCCCCACCCGTATACGCAGTATATT.

Ten or more counts support this clonotype. J is TRBJ1-1 and V is TRBV7-8; D is uncertain. CDR1 and CDR2 from the germline V gene are SGHVS and FQNEAQ. The V gene lost 5 bases and the J gene lost 6 bases, with 10 bases spanning the gap. The CDR3 totals 12 residues. The CDR3 region has the DNA TGTGCCAGCAGCCTCGGGCCGGCTGAAGCTTTCTTT. Translation: CASSLGPAEAFF.

By share of the sample, this clonotype is medium-sized (0.01 to 0.1%). V gene TRBV10-2 combines with J gene TRBJ1-4; the D is unclear. CDR3 size: 14 residues. The V gene lost 6 bases and the J gene lost 0 bases, with 8 bases spanning the gap. Germline lookup yields CDR1 WSHSY and CDR2 SAAADI. For the CDR3, the DNA is TGCGCCAGCAGGGACTGGGCAACTAATGAAAAACTGTTTTTT. The encoded protein is CASRDWATNEKLFF.

The rearrangement joins TRBV10-3 to TRBJ1-2, with 7 bases matching TRBD1. Germline V gene sequence: CDR1 ENHRY, CDR2 SYGVKD. Trimming cost V 3 bases and J 4 bases; bases outside gene matches: 8. The CDR3 extends over 15 amino acids. CDR3 sequence reads: CAISDARGQFYGYTF. CDR3 bases: TGTGCCATCAGTGATGCGCGGGGACAGTTCTATGGCTACACCTTC.

This clonotype was observed at least ten times. The chain combines TRBV2 with TRBJ1-1; D is unresolved. V was clipped by 2 bases and J by 4 bases, with 8 bases between them. CDR3 length: 13 residues. Germline CDR1 SNHLY, CDR2 FYNNEI. The chain's CDR3 is CASSEPGGTEAFF. The CDR3 DNA sequence: TGTGCCAGCAGTGAACCTGGTGGCACTGAAGCTTTCTTT.